The next 18 T cell receptor beta chains were all read from a single sample in a study of blood T cell repertoires in COVID-19. Repertoires were generated with immunoSEQ multiplex PCR, while TCRdb's copy carries only in-frame clones and drops some. Here the sample spans tens of thousands of clones, 75% to 90% being singletons. Sequenced material: peripheral blood. These receptors originate from a man aged 45-65 years with acute or convalescent COVID-19.

In its sample, this clone was seen once. The chain joins TRBV27 to TRBJ2-2; 10 positions agree with TRBD2. The CDR3 runs to 18 residues. CDR1 MNHEY and CDR2 SMNVEV come from the germline V gene (reference sequence). Losses at the gene ends were 4 bases for V and 9 bases for J; bases not matched to a gene: 17. The CDR3 DNA follows: TGTGCCAGCAGTTCGCCCACCCTCTCGATAGCGGGGGGCTGGGAGCTGTTTTTT. It codes for CASSSPTLSIAGGWELFF.

This clone was picked up one time. The chain employs TRBV6-5 and TRBJ1-1; maybe TRBD1 (6 bases). The CDR3 consists of 14 residues. Looked up from germline, CDR1 is MNHEY and CDR2 is SVGAGI. V lost 6 bases and J 3 bases, leaving 14 bases between the germline ends. The CDR3 is CASSRGQWDTEAFF. CDR3 nucleotides: TGTGCCAGCAGCAGGGGACAATGGGACACTGAAGCTTTCTTT.

The V call is TRBV19, the J call TRBJ1-6; D is undetermined. V shed 1 base and J shed 11 bases, with 12 bases lying between them. CDR3 length equals 14 residues. Looked up from germline, CDR1 is LNHDA and CDR2 is SQIVND (reference sequence). CDR3 in DNA: TGTGCCAGTAGTATAGGCGGCCTTAGAGCACCCCTCCACTTT. Amino acids: CASSIGGLRAPLHF.

The V call is TRBV6-5, the J call TRBJ2-1, with 8 bases identical to TRBD2. Germline CDR1 reads MNHEY; CDR2 reads SVGAGI. Unmatched junction bases numbered 5, after V lost 0 bases and J lost 4 bases. The length of the CDR3 is 16 residues. The CDR3: CASSYSNSGRYNEQFF. CDR3 coding DNA: TGTGCCAGCAGTTACTCGAACAGCGGGAGATACAATGAGCAGTTCTTC.

V is TRBV18 and J is TRBJ1-3; a possible D gene is TRBD1 (6 bases). The CDR3 runs to 18 residues. Trimming removed 1 base at V and 4 bases at J, with 20 bases between. CDR1 is KGHSH and CDR2 is LQKENI in the germline V gene. CDR3 loop: CASSPRPEETGRGNTIYF. CDR3 DNA: TGTGCCAGCTCACCACGACCGGAGGAAACAGGGCGAGGAAACACCATATATTTT.

This chain uses TRBV5-4 with TRBJ1-1; possibly TRBD1 for D (6 bases). CDR3 length: 15 residues. In germline, CDR1 is SGHNT, CDR2 YYREEE (reference sequence). Trimming cost V 4 bases and J 8 bases, with 21 bases left between them. The CDR3 DNA follows: TGTGCCAGCAGCCAAGGAGGGCGCGGGGGCGGCGAAGCTTTCTTT. Protein product: CASSQGGRGGGEAFF.

V gene TRBV5-1 combines with J gene TRBJ2-1; a weak D match, TRBD2 (6 bases). Per the germline V gene, CDR1 is SGHRS and CDR2 is YFSETQ. The CDR3 is 15 residues long. V was trimmed by 3 bases and J by 8 bases, leaving 18 bases between them. The CDR3 sequence is CASSSRGTPFDEQFF. CDR3 in DNA: TGCGCCAGCAGCTCCCGGGGGACTCCTTTCGATGAGCAGTTCTTC.

The chain uses TRBV18 and TRBJ1-2; 7 bases fit TRBD1. V lost 5 bases, J lost 8 bases, and 14 bases stayed unmatched. The germline gives CDR1 KGHSH, CDR2 LQKENI. This CDR3 is 15 amino acids long. The CDR3 region has the DNA TGTGCCAGCTCAATCACGGCCGCGACAGGGTCCGGCTACACCTTC. Protein product: CASSITAATGSGYTF.

The chain is built from TRBV19 and TRBJ1-4; D is unresolved. The CDR3 has 15 residues. The V and J ends lost 5 bases and 3 bases respectively, with 13 bases between them. The V gene's germline CDR1 is LNHDA and CDR2 SQIVND (reference sequence). The CDR3: CASSRLYSSNEKLFF. CDR3 in DNA: TGTGCCAGTAGTCGCCTCTACAGCTCTAATGAAAAACTGTTTTTT.

DNA for the CDR3: TGCGCCAGCAGCCAAGCGATCCAGGGGGCGGGAGAAAAACTGTTTTTT. Protein product: CASSQAIQGAGEKLFF. This sequence joins TRBV4-3 and TRBJ1-4, with 8 bases matching TRBD1. Germline CDR1 reads LGHNA; CDR2 reads YSLEER. This CDR3 has 16 amino acids. The V segment lost 1 base and the J segment 8 bases; nucleotides outside the gene matches: 9.

The chain recombines TRBV5-5 with TRBJ2-7; 7 nucleotides agree with TRBD2. Germline CDR1 is SGHKS and CDR2 is YYEKEE (reference sequence). The V and J ends lost 2 bases and 3 bases, in that order; junction bases with no gene match: 5. This CDR3 comprises 14 residues. In nucleotides, the CDR3 is TGTGCCAGCAGCTTTGCAGGGAGGGACTACGAGCAGTACTTC. It specifies CASSFAGRDYEQYF.

The chain has TRBV28 and TRBJ2-4; a weak D match, TRBD2 (5 bases). The CDR3 loop spans 12 amino acids. The germline V gene encodes CDR1 MDHEN and CDR2 SYDVKM. The ends were cut back, 6 bases at V and 7 bases at J, with 10 bases in the middle. The CDR3 coding sequence is TGTGCCAGCAGCTCCGGGGTGAACATTCAGTACTTC. Amino acid sequence: CASSSGVNIQYF.

This rearrangement joins TRBV7-9 to TRBJ1-2; D is perhaps TRBD1 (5 bases). CDR1 and CDR2 from the germline V gene are SEHNR and FQNEAQ (reference sequence). V was cut by 5 bases and J by 8 bases, with 18 bases left in between. The length of the CDR3 is 14 residues. For the CDR3, the DNA is TGTGCCAGCAGCCCCGCTACAGGTTTAGTCGGCTACACCTTC. Protein sequence: CASSPATGLVGYTF.

The V gene is TRBV5-6, the J gene TRBJ1-2, with a weak D call TRBD1 (6 bases). Trimming removed 3 bases at V and 4 bases at J, with 13 bases between. This CDR3 has 14 amino acids. Germline values: CDR1 SGHDT, CDR2 YYEEEE. The CDR3 DNA reads as TGTGCCAGCAGCTCCAGGGGTATCAGCTATGGCTACACCTTC. Its translation: CASSSRGISYGYTF.

The rearrangement uses TRBV18 and TRBJ1-5; D not resolved. From germline, CDR1 is KGHSH and CDR2 LQKENI. This CDR3 region has 16 residues. The V end lost 3 bases, the J end lost 0 bases, and 12 bases lay between the germline ends. CDR3 residues: CASSPFERYSNQPQHF. The CDR3 nucleotides are TGTGCCAGCTCACCCTTTGAGAGGTATAGCAATCAGCCCCAGCATTTT.

CDR3 amino acids: CASSLGQGRSRGSMVKQFF. In nucleotides, the CDR3 is TGTGCCAGCAGTTTGGGACAGGGAAGATCAAGGGGTTCGATGGTGAAGCAGTTCTTC. The J gene is TRBJ2-1, the V gene TRBV27; 9 bases are a match to TRBD1. In germline, CDR1 is MNHEY, CDR2 SMNVEV (reference sequence). This CDR3 has 19 residues. V lost 3 bases, J lost 11 bases, and 23 bases stayed unmatched.

This clone was found once. The chain joins TRBV7-2 to TRBJ1-3, with unresolved D. V shed 5 bases and J shed 4 bases, with 6 bases lying between them. CDR1 and CDR2 (germline): SGHTA, FQGNSA. This CDR3 has 12 residues. CDR3 bases: TGTGCCAGCAGCCCCTCCGGAAACACCATATATTTT. This codes for CASSPSGNTIYF.

The chain uses TRBV18 and TRBJ2-7, with D maybe TRBD2 (5 bases). The CDR3 has 13 amino acids. Trimming cost V 5 bases and J 8 bases, with 16 bases left between them. Per the germline V gene, CDR1 is KGHSH and CDR2 is LQKENI. As DNA, the CDR3 is TGTGCCAGCTCAACGGACTCCCTCGGTAAGCAGTACTTC. Translating it yields CASSTDSLGKQYF.